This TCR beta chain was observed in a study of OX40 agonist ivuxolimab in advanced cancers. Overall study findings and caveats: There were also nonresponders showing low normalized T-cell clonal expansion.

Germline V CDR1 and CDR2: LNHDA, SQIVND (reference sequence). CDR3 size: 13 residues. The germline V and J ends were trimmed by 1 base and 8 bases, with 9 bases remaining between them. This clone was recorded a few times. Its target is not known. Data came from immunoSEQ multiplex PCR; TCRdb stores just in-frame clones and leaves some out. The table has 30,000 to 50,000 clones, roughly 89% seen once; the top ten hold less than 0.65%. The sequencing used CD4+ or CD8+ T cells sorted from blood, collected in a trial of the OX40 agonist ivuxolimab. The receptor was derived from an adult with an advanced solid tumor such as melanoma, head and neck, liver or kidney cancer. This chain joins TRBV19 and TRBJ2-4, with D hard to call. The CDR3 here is CASSIALMDIQYF. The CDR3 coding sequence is TGTGCCAGTAGTATAGCCCTTATGGACATTCAGTACTTC.